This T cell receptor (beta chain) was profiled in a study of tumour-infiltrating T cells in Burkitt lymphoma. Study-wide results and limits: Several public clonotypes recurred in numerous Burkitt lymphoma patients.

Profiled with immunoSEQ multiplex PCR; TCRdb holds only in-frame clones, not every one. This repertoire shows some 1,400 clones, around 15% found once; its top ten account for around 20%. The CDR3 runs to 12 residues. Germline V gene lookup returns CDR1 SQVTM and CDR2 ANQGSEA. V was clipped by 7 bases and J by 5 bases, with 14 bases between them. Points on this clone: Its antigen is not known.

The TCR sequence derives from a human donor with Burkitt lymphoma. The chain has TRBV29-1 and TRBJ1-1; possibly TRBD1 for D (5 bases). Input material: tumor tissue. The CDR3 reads CSEEGMRTEAFF. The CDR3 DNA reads TGCAGCGAGGAGGGGATGAGGACTGAAGCTTTCTTT.